This TCR beta chain was identified in a study of shared clonotypes between healthy human individuals. DNA from unsorted PBMC was sequenced on ten immunoSEQ deep assay plates. The data were produced by immunoSEQ multiplex PCR, yet TCRdb's version contains in-frame clones alone and is incomplete. In the table there are over 95,000 clones, over 40% of which are singletons. Germline CDR1 SGHVS, CDR2 FQNEAQ. V shed 8 bases and J shed 2 bases, with 16 bases lying between them. The CDR3 loop spans 14 amino acids. This TCR came from a woman in her forties in good health. Some clones in this sample may be carry-over from other donors' samples. Specimen: PBMCs. The chain combines TRBV7-8 with TRBJ2-7, with a possible D match to TRBD1 (6 bases). The CDR3 nucleotides are TGTGCCAGCGGGAAAGGGGACATAGCCTACGAGCAGTACTTC. This codes for CASGKGDIAYEQYF.